These T cell receptor beta chains were read from a single sample in a study of T cell repertoires in cytomegalovirus infection. TCRdb reanalysed the reads using MiXCR and keeps one entry per CDR3 protein. In the table there are approximately 180,000 distinct CDR3 sequences, roughly 9% of which are singletons. Material: PBMCs. Source of these receptors: a human donor in good health (CMV status not recorded). Some clones in this sample may be carry-over from other donors' samples. Each CDR3 is given with its conserved first and last residue. The D gene is left open where the match is weak. Clone size, where shown, is once, few, many, or a class for clones that have expanded.

clone_size: many
d_call: .
j_call: TRBJ1-2
v_call: TRBV6-1
cdr3_nt: TGTGCCAGCAGGGAATCTTCAGGGAGTGGCTACACCTTC
cdr3_aa: CASRESSGSGYTF

clone_size: few
d_call: .
j_call: TRBJ2-5
v_call: TRBV19
cdr3_nt: TGTGCCAGTAGTATAGGAGTACAGCTACAAGAGACCCAGTACTTC
cdr3_aa: CASSIGVQLQETQYF

clone_size: many
d_call: .
j_call: TRBJ2-7
v_call: TRBV28
cdr3_nt: TGTGCCAGCAGTTTATCGGGGGGCACCTCCTACGAGCAGTACTTC
cdr3_aa: CASSLSGGTSYEQYF

clone_size: many
d_call: .
j_call: TRBJ2-2
v_call: TRBV7-3
cdr3_nt: TGTGCCAGCAGCAGTCGAGCCGGGACAGGGTGGAGCGGGAGCCCCACCGGGGAGCTGTTTTTT
cdr3_aa: CASSSRAGTGWSGSPTGELFF

clone_size: many
d_call: .
j_call: TRBJ2-7
v_call: TRBV5-4
cdr3_nt: TGTGCCAGCAGCTTGGAGGGGAAGAGGCGTGAGCAGTACTTC
cdr3_aa: CASSLEGKRREQYF

clone_size: many
d_call: .
j_call: TRBJ2-7
v_call: TRBV6-2/TRBV6-3
cdr3_nt: TGTGCCAGCAGTTACCCAGCCTACGAGCAGTACTTC
cdr3_aa: CASSYPAYEQYF

clone_size: .
d_call: .
j_call: TRBJ2-5
v_call: TRBV24-1
cdr3_nt: TGTGCCACCAGTGATTCGCTAACAAAACCGGACAGACAAGAGACCCAGTACTTC
cdr3_aa: CATSDSLTKPDRQETQYF

clone_size: .
d_call: TRBD2
j_call: TRBJ2-2
v_call: TRBV7-2
cdr3_nt: TGTGCCAGCAGCTTAGCGTCCACGGGAGGGCCGGGCGGGGAGCTGTTTTTT
cdr3_aa: CASSLASTGGPGGELFF

clone_size: many
d_call: TRBD1
j_call: TRBJ2-7
v_call: TRBV7-2
cdr3_nt: TGTGCCAGCAGCTTAACCACGGGACAGAGCTACGAGCAGTACTTC
cdr3_aa: CASSLTTGQSYEQYF

clone_size: many
d_call: TRBD2
j_call: TRBJ2-5
v_call: TRBV7-2
cdr3_nt: TGTGCCAGCAGCCGGGGACTAGCCGTTGAGACCCAGTACTTC
cdr3_aa: CASSRGLAVETQYF

clone_size: .
d_call: .
j_call: TRBJ2-7
v_call: TRBV9
cdr3_nt: TGTGCCAGCAGCGGGGGACTTCAGAGCTCCTACGAGCAGAACTTC
cdr3_aa: CASSGGLQSSYEQNF

clone_size: many
d_call: .
j_call: TRBJ2-3
v_call: TRBV7-2
cdr3_nt: TGTGCCAGCAGCTTAGTAGGTAGCGGACGATCGACGCAGTATTTT
cdr3_aa: CASSLVGSGRSTQYF

clone_size: few
d_call: TRBD2
j_call: TRBJ2-1
v_call: TRBV28
cdr3_nt: TGTGCCAGCAGTTTGATGCGGGAGTCCCACAATGAGCAGTTCTTC
cdr3_aa: CASSLMRESHNEQFF

clone_size: many
d_call: TRBD2
j_call: TRBJ2-7
v_call: TRBV7-8
cdr3_nt: TGTGCCAGCAGCGCGAGGACTAGCGGGGGGCCCTACGAGCAGTACTTC
cdr3_aa: CASSARTSGGPYEQYF

clone_size: many
d_call: .
j_call: TRBJ1-4
v_call: TRBV20-1
cdr3_nt: TGCAGTGCTAGAGATCTTGGAGGAACTAATGAAAAACTGTTTTTT
cdr3_aa: CSARDLGGTNEKLFF

clone_size: .
d_call: .
j_call: TRBJ2-6
v_call: TRBV10-3
cdr3_nt: TGTGCCATCAGTGTTGGACAGCCTGGGGCCAACGTCCTGACTTTC
cdr3_aa: CAISVGQPGANVLTF

clone_size: many
d_call: TRBD1
j_call: TRBJ1-2
v_call: TRBV7-2
cdr3_nt: TGTGCCAGCAGCTTTCCTAGGGGACAGGGTCCGGGCTACACCTTC
cdr3_aa: CASSFPRGQGPGYTF

clone_size: many
d_call: TRBD1
j_call: TRBJ1-2
v_call: TRBV7-2
cdr3_nt: TGTGCCAGCAGCTCAGACTTGACAGGGAGCTATGGCTACACCTTC
cdr3_aa: CASSSDLTGSYGYTF

clone_size: many
d_call: .
j_call: TRBJ2-3
v_call: TRBV6-5
cdr3_nt: TGTGCCACTAAGCCAGGGTCGACAGATACGCAGTATTTT
cdr3_aa: CATKPGSTDTQYF

clone_size: many
d_call: .
j_call: TRBJ1-1
v_call: TRBV7-2
cdr3_nt: TGTGCCAGCAGCTCCGGGAGCAGCATAAACACTGAAGCTTTCTTT
cdr3_aa: CASSSGSSINTEAFF

clone_size: many
d_call: .
j_call: TRBJ1-2
v_call: TRBV28
cdr3_nt: TGTGCCAGCAGTTTATTCGGGATTGGCTACACCTTC
cdr3_aa: CASSLFGIGYTF

clone_size: many
d_call: TRBD2
j_call: TRBJ2-2
v_call: TRBV7-2
cdr3_nt: TGTGCCAGCAGCTTACGACTAGCGGGAGGCTCGAACACCGGGGAGCTGTTTTTT
cdr3_aa: CASSLRLAGGSNTGELFF

clone_size: many
d_call: .
j_call: TRBJ2-7
v_call: TRBV7-2
cdr3_nt: TGTGCCAGCAGCCGTCTAGGGACAGAGTTGCGGGGGAAGCAGTACTTC
cdr3_aa: CASSRLGTELRGKQYF

clone_size: .
d_call: TRBD2
j_call: TRBJ2-5
v_call: TRBV28
cdr3_nt: TGTGCCAGCAGTTTAGGCGGGAGTGGGGGGACCCAGTACTTC
cdr3_aa: CASSLGGSGGTQYF

clone_size: few
d_call: TRBD1
j_call: TRBJ2-7
v_call: TRBV7-9
cdr3_nt: TGTGCCAGCAGCTCCAAATGGGGGACAGGGTCCTACGAGCAGTACTTC
cdr3_aa: CASSSKWGTGSYEQYF

clone_size: many
d_call: .
j_call: TRBJ2-1
v_call: TRBV4-1
cdr3_nt: TGCGCCAGCAGCCAAGGAGCGGGCCCCAATGAGCAGTTCTTC
cdr3_aa: CASSQGAGPNEQFF

clone_size: many
d_call: TRBD1
j_call: TRBJ1-4
v_call: TRBV4-3
cdr3_nt: TGCGCCACTCGACAATCGGGACAGGCTAATGAAAAACTGTTTTTT
cdr3_aa: CATRQSGQANEKLFF

clone_size: many
d_call: .
j_call: TRBJ1-2
v_call: TRBV7-8
cdr3_nt: TGTGCCAGCAGCTTAGCGGCAGCTAACGGCTACACCTTC
cdr3_aa: CASSLAAANGYTF

clone_size: .
d_call: TRBD2
j_call: TRBJ2-7
v_call: TRBV28
cdr3_nt: TGTGCCAGCAGTTTAGCCCGTACTAGCGGGAGGTACGAGCAGTACTTC
cdr3_aa: CASSLARTSGRYEQYF

clone_size: few
d_call: .
j_call: TRBJ1-5
v_call: TRBV30
cdr3_nt: TGTGCCTGGAGTGTAGAGGGTGTGGAGGCCCAGCATTTT
cdr3_aa: CAWSVEGVEAQHF

clone_size: few
d_call: .
j_call: TRBJ1-1
v_call: TRBV29-1
cdr3_nt: TGCAGCGTTGCTAAGACAGGAGGGAACACTGAAGCTTTCTTT
cdr3_aa: CSVAKTGGNTEAFF

clone_size: few
d_call: .
j_call: TRBJ1-2
v_call: TRBV5-5
cdr3_nt: TGTGCCAGCAGCCTCGTGACTTCGGGGGGCAGAGGCTACACCTTC
cdr3_aa: CASSLVTSGGRGYTF

clone_size: .
d_call: .
j_call: TRBJ1-5
v_call: TRBV28
cdr3_nt: TGTGCCAGCAGCTTTCAGGGGAATCAGCCCCAGCATTTT
cdr3_aa: CASSFQGNQPQHF

clone_size: many
d_call: .
j_call: TRBJ1-3
v_call: TRBV7-8
cdr3_nt: TGTGCCAGCAGCGCCTACAGGGTGCCGTCTGGAAACACCATATATTTT
cdr3_aa: CASSAYRVPSGNTIYF

clone_size: many
d_call: .
j_call: TRBJ1-6
v_call: TRBV7-2
cdr3_nt: TGTGCCAGCAGCTTACGGCCAGGCGGTAATTCACCCCTCCACTTT
cdr3_aa: CASSLRPGGNSPLHF

clone_size: many
d_call: TRBD1
j_call: TRBJ2-3
v_call: TRBV6-1
cdr3_nt: TGTGCCAGCAGGGGACAGGTTATCACAGATACGCAGTATTTT
cdr3_aa: CASRGQVITDTQYF

clone_size: .
d_call: .
j_call: TRBJ1-3
v_call: TRBV20-1
cdr3_nt: TGCAGTGCTCGGCAGGGTTTCGGAAACACCATATATTTT
cdr3_aa: CSARQGFGNTIYF

clone_size: many
d_call: TRBD1
j_call: TRBJ1-5
v_call: TRBV6-2/TRBV6-3
cdr3_nt: TGTGCCAGCAGTTTCCCTTCGCCACAGGGGAATAATCAGCCCCAGCATTTT
cdr3_aa: CASSFPSPQGNNQPQHF

clone_size: few
d_call: .
j_call: TRBJ1-4
v_call: TRBV20-1
cdr3_nt: TGCAGTGCTAGAGCGGGTGTCAGGGTTGGCGAAAAACTGTTTTTT
cdr3_aa: CSARAGVRVGEKLFF

clone_size: many
d_call: TRBD2
j_call: TRBJ2-7
v_call: TRBV5-1
cdr3_nt: TGCGCCAGCAGCTCTGGAGGCGGGGGTTCCTCCTACGAGCAGTACTTC
cdr3_aa: CASSSGGGGSSYEQYF

clone_size: few
d_call: TRBD1
j_call: TRBJ1-5
v_call: TRBV29-1
cdr3_nt: TGCAGCGTTGCCGCGGGACAGGGGCCTAATCAGCCCCAGCATTTT
cdr3_aa: CSVAAGQGPNQPQHF

clone_size: many
d_call: .
j_call: TRBJ2-7
v_call: TRBV7-9
cdr3_nt: TGTGCCAGCAGCTTAGGCCCTCCCCAGGGGCGTTCCTACGAGCAGTACTTC
cdr3_aa: CASSLGPPQGRSYEQYF

clone_size: many
d_call: .
j_call: TRBJ1-3
v_call: TRBV4-3
cdr3_nt: TGCGCCAGCAGCCAAGTTCCGGGATTCTCTGGAAACACCATATATTTT
cdr3_aa: CASSQVPGFSGNTIYF

clone_size: .
d_call: .
j_call: TRBJ1-1
v_call: TRBV20-1
cdr3_nt: TGCAGTGCTAGAGATTGGGGGAGCCTGAGGGGCACTGAAGCTTTCTTT
cdr3_aa: CSARDWGSLRGTEAFF

clone_size: few
d_call: .
j_call: TRBJ1-4
v_call: TRBV27
cdr3_nt: TGTGCCAGCAGGCGCCCTAATGAAAAACTGTTTTTT
cdr3_aa: CASRRPNEKLFF

clone_size: .
d_call: .
j_call: TRBJ1-2
v_call: TRBV14
cdr3_nt: TGTGCCAGCAGCCAACGCCTTTCGGGCTATGGCTACACCTTC
cdr3_aa: CASSQRLSGYGYTF

clone_size: many
d_call: .
j_call: TRBJ1-5
v_call: TRBV15
cdr3_nt: TGTGCCACCAGCAGGGATTCCCAAAGCAATCAGCCCCAGCATTTT
cdr3_aa: CATSRDSQSNQPQHF

clone_size: .
d_call: TRBD2
j_call: TRBJ2-1
v_call: TRBV19
cdr3_nt: TGTGCCAGTAGGGCGGGACTAGTGCTTAGCGATGAGCAGTTCTTC
cdr3_aa: CASRAGLVLSDEQFF

clone_size: few
d_call: .
j_call: TRBJ1-5
v_call: TRBV20-1
cdr3_nt: TGCAGTGCTAGAGAAAGGGGACGGCAGCCCCAGCATTTT
cdr3_aa: CSARERGRQPQHF

clone_size: few
d_call: TRBD1
j_call: TRBJ1-2
v_call: TRBV7-2
cdr3_nt: TGTGCCAGCAGCTTAGGCGGGACAGGCAACTATGGCTACACCTTC
cdr3_aa: CASSLGGTGNYGYTF

clone_size: many
d_call: .
j_call: TRBJ1-3
v_call: TRBV7-2
cdr3_nt: TGTGCCAGCAGGGAAGACGGAGATTTCTCTGGAAACACCATATATTTT
cdr3_aa: CASREDGDFSGNTIYF

clone_size: many
d_call: TRBD1
j_call: TRBJ2-7
v_call: TRBV7-2
cdr3_nt: TGTGCCAGCAGCGGCGACAGGGTCTCTAAGGACGAGCAGTACTTC
cdr3_aa: CASSGDRVSKDEQYF

clone_size: few
d_call: .
j_call: TRBJ2-1
v_call: TRBV2
cdr3_nt: TGTGCCAGCAGCAGACTAGTAAATGAGCAGTTCTTC
cdr3_aa: CASSRLVNEQFF